This entry is about one T cell receptor beta chain. Looked up from germline, CDR1 is SNHLY and CDR2 is FYNNEI. CDR3 size: 13 residues. The trim removed 5 bases at V and 4 bases at J, leaving 5 bases unmatched. The data stem from a study of blood T cell repertoires in COVID-19. Across the study: Whether acute or convalescent, the COVID-19 samples came from the United States, Italy and Spain. Sample material is recorded as cDNA or gDNA derived from T cells, B-cell-depleted T cells, or PBMCs.

As originally analysed: The authors estimated nucleated cell counts from reference gene primer amplification. Profiling relied on immunoSEQ multiplex PCR, and the TCRdb table lists in-frame clones only, not all of them. Clone size and the V and J calls come from that table; the DNA yielded D and trimming. The sample includes some 99,000 clones, around 90% of them seen just once. Sequenced input: peripheral blood. This chain uses TRBV2 with TRBJ2-7; 7 bases match TRBD1. The sequence was collected from a human donor in a cohort sampled during active COVID-19. The CDR3 DNA reads as TGTGCCAGCAGTACGGGACAGAGTTACGAGCAGTACTTC. Protein sequence: CASSTGQSYEQYF.